The T cell receptor (beta chain) under discussion was sequenced for a study of blood T cell repertoires in COVID-19. Overall study context: The United States, Italy and Spain supplied acute and convalescent COVID-19 samples. The cDNA or gDNA used as material had been derived from T cells, B-cell-depleted T cells, or PBMCs.

The germline V gene has CDR1 MNHEY and CDR2 SVGAGI. Trimming took 6 bases from V and 1 from J, leaving 12 bases between them. This CDR3 has 14 residues. Source study methods: Reference gene primer amplification gave nucleated cell count estimates. The repertoire was sequenced with immunoSEQ multiplex PCR; TCRdb's copy has only in-frame clones and lacks some. V, J and clone size derive from that table, while D and trimming were established from the DNA sequence. The sample includes 15,000 to 20,000 clones, about nine tenths of them seen just once. The chain carries TRBV6-5 and TRBJ1-1; D not resolved. Material for sequencing was peripheral blood. This clonotype was obtained from a human donor in a cohort sampled during active COVID-19. This chain's CDR3 is CASSDTSANTEAFF. DNA of the CDR3: TGTGCCAGCAGCGACACGTCCGCGAACACTGAAGCTTTCTTT.